This TCR beta chain was identified in a study of blood T cell repertoires in COVID-19. Authors' methods: Quantification of nucleated cells was approximated via reference gene primer amplification. Produced via immunoSEQ multiplex PCR; TCRdb's table is partial and in-frame only. From that table come the V and J calls and clone size; the DNA was used to work out D and trimming. The table shows around 310,000 clones, with approximately 89% occurring only once. Participant reports of clinical history set cohort assignment. This CDR3 is 15 amino acids long. The junction had 11 bases not matched to a gene; V was cut back by 7 bases and J by 8 bases. Germline values: CDR1 LGHNT, CDR2 FRNRAP.

Sequencing was carried out using PBMCs or T cells enriched from blood (not recorded which). This TCR came from a woman between 25 and 40 years old who had recovered from COVID-19. The gene calls are TRBV12-5 and TRBJ1-4; the match to TRBD1 covers 9 bases. The CDR3 region is CASVQRTGAWEKLFF. The CDR3 nucleotides are TGTGCTAGTGTTCAACGGACAGGGGCTTGGGAAAAACTGTTTTTT.